This is a list of T cell receptor beta chains from one sample in a study of shared clonotypes between healthy human individuals. The protocol was immunoSEQ multiplex PCR, while the TCRdb copy is restricted to in-frame clones and leaves out a portion. The sample lists about 480,000 clones; 75% to 80% were seen once. The sample comprised PBMCs. These receptors all stem from a middle-aged woman in good health. Some clones in this sample may be carry-over from other donors' samples. Both conserved end residues are part of each CDR3. D genes are given only for firm matches. Not all rows give a size; the values are once, few, many and, for expanded clones, a class.

j_gene: TRBJ2-2
d_gene: NA
abundance: NA
v_gene: TRBV7-2
CDR3nt: TGTGCCAGCAGCTTAGCACTAGCTAGGGAGCTGTTTTTT
CDR3aa: CASSLALARELFF

j_gene: TRBJ1-5
d_gene: TRBD1
abundance: NA
v_gene: TRBV7-2
CDR3nt: TGTGCCAGCAGCGCTGGGACAGGCCGCAATCAGCCCCAGCATTTT
CDR3aa: CASSAGTGRNQPQHF

j_gene: TRBJ1-5
d_gene: NA
abundance: NA
v_gene: TRBV19
CDR3nt: TGTGCCAGTAGTATAGCGTTAGGAGGTCGGCAGCCCCAGCATTTT
CDR3aa: CASSIALGGRQPQHF

j_gene: TRBJ2-7
d_gene: TRBD2
abundance: NA
v_gene: TRBV7-2
CDR3nt: TGTGCCAGCAGCCCCAGGACTAGCGGGAGGGATTACTACGAGCAGTACTTC
CDR3aa: CASSPRTSGRDYYEQYF

j_gene: TRBJ2-5
d_gene: NA
abundance: once
v_gene: TRBV5-1
CDR3nt: TGCGCCAGCAGCTTGTGGCCTGGGCGAGAGACCCAGTACTTC
CDR3aa: CASSLWPGRETQYF

j_gene: TRBJ2-5
d_gene: TRBD1
abundance: NA
v_gene: TRBV6-1
CDR3nt: TGTGCCAGCAGTGGGACAGGGGGCACAGAGACCCAGTACTTC
CDR3aa: CASSGTGGTETQYF

j_gene: TRBJ1-5
d_gene: TRBD1
abundance: NA
v_gene: TRBV28
CDR3nt: TGTGCCAGTACCGGGACAGGGCTTTTTCAGCCCCAGCATTTT
CDR3aa: CASTGTGLFQPQHF

j_gene: TRBJ1-6
d_gene: NA
abundance: once
v_gene: TRBV11-2
CDR3nt: TGTGCCAGCAGCTTAACAGGCCCTAGGTCACCCCTCCACTTT
CDR3aa: CASSLTGPRSPLHF

j_gene: TRBJ2-7
d_gene: NA
abundance: many
v_gene: TRBV7-2
CDR3nt: TGTGCCAGCAGCTCAGAGGGACTCGGAGCCTACGAGCAGTACTTC
CDR3aa: CASSSEGLGAYEQYF

j_gene: TRBJ2-1
d_gene: TRBD2
abundance: NA
v_gene: TRBV30
CDR3nt: TGTGCCTGGAGTGGAGGACTAGCGGACAATGAGCAGTTCTTC
CDR3aa: CAWSGGLADNEQFF

j_gene: TRBJ2-1
d_gene: NA
abundance: NA
v_gene: TRBV28
CDR3nt: TGTGCCACCAAACAGGGATTTACTGAGCAGTTCTTC
CDR3aa: CATKQGFTEQFF

j_gene: TRBJ1-1
d_gene: TRBD1
abundance: NA
v_gene: TRBV30
CDR3nt: TGTGCCTGGAGAGATTCCCGGGACAGTGAAGCTTTCTTT
CDR3aa: CAWRDSRDSEAFF

j_gene: TRBJ2-2
d_gene: NA
abundance: NA
v_gene: TRBV29-1
CDR3nt: TGCAGCGTTGAGGGTGGGGCTAGCCCCACCGGGGAGCTGTTTTTT
CDR3aa: CSVEGGASPTGELFF

j_gene: TRBJ2-7
d_gene: NA
abundance: few
v_gene: TRBV11-2
CDR3nt: TGTGCCAGCAGCTTAGGAGTGGCAGGGGCCGAGCAGTACTTC
CDR3aa: CASSLGVAGAEQYF

j_gene: TRBJ1-4
d_gene: NA
abundance: NA
v_gene: TRBV19
CDR3nt: TGTGCCAGTAGTATGGAGGGTACTCCAACTAATGAAAAACTGTTTTTT
CDR3aa: CASSMEGTPTNEKLFF

j_gene: TRBJ2-7
d_gene: NA
abundance: NA
v_gene: TRBV5-1
CDR3nt: TGCGCCAGCAGCTTGGCTCTAGGCTACGAGCAGTACTTC
CDR3aa: CASSLALGYEQYF

j_gene: TRBJ1-1
d_gene: NA
abundance: few
v_gene: TRBV7-2
CDR3nt: TGTGCCAGCAGCTTAGGGGGTTCGAGGACTGAAGCTTTCTTT
CDR3aa: CASSLGGSRTEAFF

j_gene: TRBJ2-7
d_gene: NA
abundance: NA
v_gene: TRBV5-6
CDR3nt: TGTGCCAGCAGCTTGGGGACAGACTACGAGCAGTACTTC
CDR3aa: CASSLGTDYEQYF